This T cell receptor beta chain was recovered during a study of blood T cell repertoires in COVID-19 (dated by TCRdb to the early 2020s). About the study as a whole: Samples covering the acute and convalescent phases of COVID-19 were provided by collaborators in the United States, Italy and Spain. HLA class I and class II types, where available, came from metadata supplied by the sample provider rather than from assay-based typing. The repertoires were released in a freely available public database intended as a resource for research on the immune response to SARS-CoV-2. Deeply sampled blood TCRbeta repertoires from subjects exposed to, actively infected with, or recovered from COVID-19 were included in the dataset. The prospective study material was composed of cDNA or gDNA derived from T cells, B-cell-depleted T cells, or PBMCs. A de-identified subject ID, COVID-19 status, age in years and sex were almost always included in the sample metadata. Samples were obtained from the ongoing ImmuneRACE study (first 160 participants) and from about 1,300 subjects provided by 6 global collaborators.

The CDR3 has 14 amino acids, counting the end cysteine and phenylalanine. The DNA shown is the 42-base CDR3, in frame from base 1. The germline V gene sets CDR1 to MDHEN and CDR2 to SYDVKM. The germline ends are 14 bases apart after V is trimmed by 3 bases and J by 8 bases. Each collaborating institution followed its own protocols to collect whole blood in K2EDTA tubes. For TCRbeta analysis, collaborator samples were shipped as frozen whole blood, as isolated PBMCs, or as DNA extracted from either sample type. The immunoSEQ Assay, a bias-controlled multiplex PCR, was used to amplify TCRbeta CDR3 regions from genomic DNA. In the original analysis: Nucleated cell counts per sample were estimated from amplification of reference gene primers within the assay. To quantify the absolute abundance of each unique TCRbeta CDR3 rearrangement, sequence reads were collapsed and filtered. For each sample, productive Simpson clonality was calculated as the square root of Simpson's diversity index across productive rearrangements. The table was pulled from immuneACCESS by TCRdb, which kept in-frame rearrangements only. Such tables lose some clones; where checked, under half of the loss comes from unresolved V genes, and the rest has no known cause. Clonal size and the V and J genes are those of that table, whereas D and trimming came from the DNA. For this sample the table gives 80,000 or so clones, of which approximately 86% were detected only once. The ten largest clones capture roughly a sixth of the sample.

What the research found in general, with its limitations: How much clinical and demographic metadata was included differed by source and by participant, and the metadata was provided uncurated.

This clone was seen only once. Its target antigen remains unknown. The record has no base qualities; no much larger clone is one base away. Recombination linked TRBV28 to TRBJ1-5; the D gene cannot be named for sure. The TCR comes from a human donor in a cohort sampled during active COVID-19. The sequencing sample was made of peripheral blood. The DNA is as follows: TGTGCCAGCAGTTTTTCGGGGAGATTGAAGCCCCAGCATTTT. Its protein reads: CASSFSGRLKPQHF.